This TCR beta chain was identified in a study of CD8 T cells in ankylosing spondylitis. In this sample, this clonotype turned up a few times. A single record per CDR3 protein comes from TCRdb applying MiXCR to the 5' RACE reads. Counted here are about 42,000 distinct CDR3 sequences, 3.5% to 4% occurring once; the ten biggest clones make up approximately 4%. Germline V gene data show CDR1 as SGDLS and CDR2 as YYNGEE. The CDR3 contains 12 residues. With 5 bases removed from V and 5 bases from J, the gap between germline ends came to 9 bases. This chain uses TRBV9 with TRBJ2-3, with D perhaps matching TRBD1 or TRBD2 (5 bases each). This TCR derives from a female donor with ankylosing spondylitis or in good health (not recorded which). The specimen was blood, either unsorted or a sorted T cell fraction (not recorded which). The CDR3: CASSGTGDTQYF. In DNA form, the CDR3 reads TGTGCCAGCAGTGGGACGGGAGATACGCAGTATTTT.